Detailed here is one TCR beta chain. The antigen is not known. The data belong to a study of T cells in Graves' hyperthyroidism and ophthalmopathy. Germline CDR1 is MDHEN and CDR2 is SYDVKM. This CDR3 has 19 amino acids. V lost 5 bases to trimming and J lost 1 base, with 21 bases between them. Overall study findings and caveats: Blood shared most expanded thyroid clonotypes above 0.001. The model identified upcoming ophthalmopathy a median roughly 6 months ahead of onset.

RNA transcripts were the template for amplifying TCR beta CDR3 regions. An initial round of RT-PCR targeting the TCR CDR3 relied on the HTBI primer set. TCRdb re-called the multiplex PCR reads through MiXCR, storing one row per CDR3 protein. The data show about 740,000 distinct CDR3 sequences, approximately 14% seen once. Sequencing input: blood. This sequence was found in a young woman with Graves' hyperthyroidism. The rearrangement links TRBV28 to TRBJ2-6; weak D call: TRBD2 (6 bases). CDR3 sequence: CASSLYLRRRESGANVLTF. The CDR3, as DNA: TGTGCCAGCAGTCTCTATCTCAGGCGGAGGGAGTCTGGGGCCAACGTCCTGACTTTC.